These T cell receptor beta chains were read from a single sample in a study of OX40 agonist ivuxolimab in advanced cancers. Sequenced by immunoSEQ multiplex PCR; TCRdb stores in-frame clones only, minus some. The profile shows about 72,000 clones, roughly 87% of them singletons. The sequencing here drew on CD4+ or CD8+ T cells sorted from blood, taken in a trial of the OX40 agonist ivuxolimab. These receptors were taken from an adult with an advanced solid tumor such as melanoma, head and neck, liver or kidney cancer. Each CDR3 is given with its conserved first and last residue. The D gene is left open where the match is weak. The size field is filled for only some rows; it gives once, few, many or a size class.

abundance: -; d_gene: TRBD1; j_gene: TRBJ2-2; v_gene: TRBV5-1; CDR3nt: TGCGCCAGCAGCTTGGTGGACAGGGAAACCGGGGAGCTGTTTTTT; CDR3aa: CASSLVDRETGELFF
abundance: -; d_gene: TRBD1; j_gene: TRBJ2-5; v_gene: TRBV7-6; CDR3nt: TGTGCCAGCAGCTTATTCCTGACAGGGGGTAAAGAGACCCAGTACTTC; CDR3aa: CASSLFLTGGKETQYF
abundance: -; d_gene: -; j_gene: TRBJ2-2; v_gene: TRBV9; CDR3nt: TGTGCCAGCAGCGTAGGCGCCGGGGGGCTCAGGGAGCTGTTTTTT; CDR3aa: CASSVGAGGLRELFF
abundance: once; d_gene: -; j_gene: TRBJ2-7; v_gene: TRBV6-6; CDR3nt: TGTGCCAGCAGTTACTCACGTCAGGGGAGCTCCTACGAGCAGTACTTC; CDR3aa: CASSYSRQGSSYEQYF
abundance: -; d_gene: -; j_gene: TRBJ2-7; v_gene: TRBV6-5; CDR3nt: TGTGCCAGCAGTTACAGATACGAGCAGTACTTC; CDR3aa: CASSYRYEQYF
abundance: -; d_gene: -; j_gene: TRBJ2-7; v_gene: TRBV5-4; CDR3nt: TGTGCCAGCAGCGTAGGACAGCTCTACGAGCAGTACTTC; CDR3aa: CASSVGQLYEQYF
abundance: -; d_gene: -; j_gene: TRBJ1-2; v_gene: TRBV14; CDR3nt: TGTGCCAGCAGCCAATTGGACAGTACGGATGGCTACACCTTC; CDR3aa: CASSQLDSTDGYTF
abundance: once; d_gene: -; j_gene: TRBJ2-2; v_gene: TRBV7-9; CDR3nt: TGTGCCAGCAGCTTCGGAGTCGGGGAGCTGTTTTTT; CDR3aa: CASSFGVGELFF
abundance: -; d_gene: -; j_gene: TRBJ1-5; v_gene: TRBV15; CDR3nt: TGTGCCACCAGGGACCGGACAGCGGGCAATCAGCCCCAGCATTTT; CDR3aa: CATRDRTAGNQPQHF
abundance: -; d_gene: TRBD2; j_gene: TRBJ2-7; v_gene: TRBV7-9; CDR3nt: TGTGCCAGCAGCGAGGGACTAGCGGGAGACGAGCAGTACTTC; CDR3aa: CASSEGLAGDEQYF
abundance: -; d_gene: -; j_gene: TRBJ1-2; v_gene: TRBV6-8; CDR3nt: TGTGCCAGCAGTTATCAGGGCCGGTTAGACTATGGCTACACCTTC; CDR3aa: CASSYQGRLDYGYTF
abundance: -; d_gene: -; j_gene: TRBJ1-2; v_gene: TRBV4-1; CDR3nt: TGCGCCAGCAGCCAAGGAGGGCCTAACTATGGCTACACCTTC; CDR3aa: CASSQGGPNYGYTF
abundance: few; d_gene: -; j_gene: TRBJ1-5; v_gene: TRBV30; CDR3nt: TGTGCCTGGAGTGGGTGGGGTGACGGTCAGCCCCAGCATTTT; CDR3aa: CAWSGWGDGQPQHF
abundance: -; d_gene: TRBD1; j_gene: TRBJ1-1; v_gene: TRBV28; CDR3nt: TGTGCCAGCAGTTCCCTTACGACAGGGGCCACTGAAGCTTTCTTT; CDR3aa: CASSSLTTGATEAFF
abundance: -; d_gene: TRBD1; j_gene: TRBJ2-3; v_gene: TRBV27; CDR3nt: TGTGCCAGCAGTTTATCCAGCAGGGGGACGGGAACAGATACGCAGTATTTT; CDR3aa: CASSLSSRGTGTDTQYF
abundance: -; d_gene: -; j_gene: TRBJ2-2; v_gene: TRBV23-1; CDR3nt: TGCGCCAGCAGTCAGACTGAGCGGACCTGCGCGAACACCGGGGAGCTGTTTTTT; CDR3aa: CASSQTERTCANTGELFF
abundance: -; d_gene: -; j_gene: TRBJ1-4; v_gene: TRBV19; CDR3nt: TGTGCCAGTAGCCTTACTGAAAAACTGTTTTTT; CDR3aa: CASSLTEKLFF
abundance: -; d_gene: -; j_gene: TRBJ1-2; v_gene: TRBV27; CDR3nt: TGTGCCAGCAAGTTAAGCCGGGCGGGGGGTCGTGCTGGCTACACCTTC; CDR3aa: CASKLSRAGGRAGYTF
abundance: -; d_gene: TRBD2; j_gene: TRBJ2-3; v_gene: TRBV7-2; CDR3nt: TGTGCCAGCAGCTTATCGGGACTAGCGGGAGGAAGCACAGATACGCAGTATTTT; CDR3aa: CASSLSGLAGGSTDTQYF
abundance: -; d_gene: TRBD2; j_gene: TRBJ2-3; v_gene: TRBV13; CDR3nt: TGTGCCAGCAGCTTAAAGGCGGGAGGGAGCACAGATACGCAGTATTTT; CDR3aa: CASSLKAGGSTDTQYF
abundance: -; d_gene: -; j_gene: TRBJ2-7; v_gene: TRBV7-8; CDR3nt: TGTGCCAGCAGCTTAGCGAGCGGGCTAACCTACGAGCAGTACTTC; CDR3aa: CASSLASGLTYEQYF
abundance: -; d_gene: -; j_gene: TRBJ2-7; v_gene: TRBV5-4; CDR3nt: TGTGCCAGCAGCCCGAGTGCCAGGGGTTACGAGCAGTACTTC; CDR3aa: CASSPSARGYEQYF
abundance: -; d_gene: TRBD1; j_gene: TRBJ2-7; v_gene: TRBV7-2; CDR3nt: TGTGCCAGCAGCTTAGCCCCTTACAGGGGTAAACGGAGCGAGCAGTACTTC; CDR3aa: CASSLAPYRGKRSEQYF
abundance: once; d_gene: TRBD2; j_gene: TRBJ2-1; v_gene: TRBV9; CDR3nt: TGTGCCAGCAGCGTAGCTCTAGCGGGTAGCGGGGGATACAATGAGCAGTTCTTC; CDR3aa: CASSVALAGSGGYNEQFF
abundance: -; d_gene: TRBD2; j_gene: TRBJ2-5; v_gene: TRBV4-2; CDR3nt: TGTGCCAGCAGCCAACGAGCGGGACAAGAGACCCAGTACTTC; CDR3aa: CASSQRAGQETQYF
abundance: -; d_gene: -; j_gene: TRBJ2-7; v_gene: TRBV6-1; CDR3nt: TGTGCCAGCAAGCCGAGTCTGGGAAGCTCCTACGAGCAGTACTTC; CDR3aa: CASKPSLGSSYEQYF
abundance: -; d_gene: -; j_gene: TRBJ2-1; v_gene: TRBV5-1; CDR3nt: TGCGCCAGCAGCTTGAATGTCGATCCAAATTTGGAGCAGTTCTTC; CDR3aa: CASSLNVDPNLEQFF
abundance: few; d_gene: -; j_gene: TRBJ2-7; v_gene: TRBV5-1; CDR3nt: TGCGCCAGCAGCTTGGATCGGCCCGAATCCGGCGCGCAGTACTTC; CDR3aa: CASSLDRPESGAQYF
abundance: -; d_gene: -; j_gene: TRBJ2-1; v_gene: TRBV28; CDR3nt: TGTGCCAGCAGTTTACCGGTTCTGCATGAGCAGTTCTTC; CDR3aa: CASSLPVLHEQFF
abundance: -; d_gene: -; j_gene: TRBJ2-6; v_gene: TRBV4-3; CDR3nt: TGCGCCAGCAGCCAAACAGAAAACTCTGGGGCCAACGTCCTGACTTTC; CDR3aa: CASSQTENSGANVLTF
abundance: once; d_gene: -; j_gene: TRBJ2-1; v_gene: TRBV7-8; CDR3nt: TGTGCCAGCAGCTTAGAGGCAGGGGCAGACTACAATGAGCAGTTCTTC; CDR3aa: CASSLEAGADYNEQFF
abundance: -; d_gene: TRBD1; j_gene: TRBJ1-5; v_gene: TRBV7-8; CDR3nt: TGTGCCAGCAGCTCCCGGTGGGGGACAGGGATCTTAGGCGACAATCAGCCCCAGCATTTT; CDR3aa: CASSSRWGTGILGDNQPQHF
abundance: -; d_gene: -; j_gene: TRBJ2-7; v_gene: TRBV11-2; CDR3nt: TGTGCCAGCAGCCAAGATTACAATTTGGCAGGGTACGAGCAGTACTTC; CDR3aa: CASSQDYNLAGYEQYF
abundance: -; d_gene: -; j_gene: TRBJ2-2; v_gene: TRBV2; CDR3nt: TGTGCCAGGGGGCACCCGACGAACACCGGGGAGCTGTTTTTT; CDR3aa: CARGHPTNTGELFF
abundance: -; d_gene: -; j_gene: TRBJ1-1; v_gene: TRBV28; CDR3nt: TGTGTGCTGGGAACAGGAAACACTGAAGCTTTCTTT; CDR3aa: CVLGTGNTEAFF
abundance: -; d_gene: TRBD1; j_gene: TRBJ1-1; v_gene: TRBV6-5; CDR3nt: TGTGCCAGCAGTTACGCACAGGGGCTGGGTGAAGCTTTCTTT; CDR3aa: CASSYAQGLGEAFF
abundance: -; d_gene: TRBD1; j_gene: TRBJ2-1; v_gene: TRBV5-1; CDR3nt: TGCGCCAGCAGCTGGACAGGGGAGAATGAGCAGTTCTTC; CDR3aa: CASSWTGENEQFF
abundance: -; d_gene: TRBD1; j_gene: TRBJ1-2; v_gene: TRBV23-1; CDR3nt: TGCGCCAGCAGTCCCCCGACAGGGTCCTATGGCTACACCTTC; CDR3aa: CASSPPTGSYGYTF
abundance: -; d_gene: -; j_gene: TRBJ1-1; v_gene: TRBV6-5; CDR3nt: TGTGCCAGCAGGATACAGGGAAAAACTGAAGCTTTCTTT; CDR3aa: CASRIQGKTEAFF
abundance: -; d_gene: TRBD1; j_gene: TRBJ1-3; v_gene: TRBV7-3; CDR3nt: TGTGCCAGCAGCTTGGGACAGGGAAACACCATATATTTT; CDR3aa: CASSLGQGNTIYF
abundance: -; d_gene: -; j_gene: TRBJ2-5; v_gene: TRBV5-1; CDR3nt: TGCGCCAGCAGCTTGGCAGCGGAGATCGAAGAGACCCAGTACTTC; CDR3aa: CASSLAAEIEETQYF
abundance: -; d_gene: -; j_gene: TRBJ2-3; v_gene: TRBV29-1; CDR3nt: TGCAGCGTTGGGGGGGGCAGGGGCCCAGATACGCAGTATTTT; CDR3aa: CSVGGGRGPDTQYF
abundance: -; d_gene: -; j_gene: TRBJ1-2; v_gene: TRBV19; CDR3nt: TGTGCCAGTAGTGACTTCCCGGGACGGACTATCTATGGCTACACCTTC; CDR3aa: CASSDFPGRTIYGYTF
abundance: once; d_gene: -; j_gene: TRBJ2-1; v_gene: TRBV4-1; CDR3nt: TGCGCCAGCAGCCAAGATATGGAGGCTAGTCTGGTTTACAATGAGCAGTTCTTC; CDR3aa: CASSQDMEASLVYNEQFF
abundance: -; d_gene: TRBD1; j_gene: TRBJ2-7; v_gene: TRBV11-2; CDR3nt: TGTGCCAGCAGCTTAACGACAGGGGTAACCTACGAGCAGTACTTC; CDR3aa: CASSLTTGVTYEQYF
abundance: -; d_gene: -; j_gene: TRBJ2-1; v_gene: TRBV9; CDR3nt: TGTGCCAGCAGCGTAGGAACTAGCTTCGATGAGCAGTTCTTC; CDR3aa: CASSVGTSFDEQFF
abundance: -; d_gene: TRBD2; j_gene: TRBJ2-1; v_gene: TRBV15; CDR3nt: TGTGCCACCAGCAGAAGACTAGCGGGAGAAACAAATGAGCAGTTCTTC; CDR3aa: CATSRRLAGETNEQFF
abundance: -; d_gene: -; j_gene: TRBJ1-5; v_gene: TRBV5-1; CDR3nt: TGCGCCAGCAGCTTATCGGATCAGCCCCAGCATTTT; CDR3aa: CASSLSDQPQHF
abundance: once; d_gene: -; j_gene: TRBJ1-1; v_gene: TRBV4-2; CDR3nt: TGTGCCAGCAGCCAGTTTAAGGGTCTGGACCAGATTTATGAAGCTTTCTTT; CDR3aa: CASSQFKGLDQIYEAFF
abundance: -; d_gene: -; j_gene: TRBJ1-1; v_gene: TRBV6-1; CDR3nt: TGTGCCAGCCTCAAGATAGGCGGGAACACTGAAGCTTTCTTT; CDR3aa: CASLKIGGNTEAFF
abundance: -; d_gene: -; j_gene: TRBJ2-1; v_gene: TRBV7-9; CDR3nt: TGTGCCAGCAGCTCGACTATGCTGCTCAATGAGCAGTTCTTC; CDR3aa: CASSSTMLLNEQFF
abundance: -; d_gene: TRBD1; j_gene: TRBJ2-2; v_gene: TRBV27; CDR3nt: TGTGCCAGCAGTTTAGATCCTCCGGGGACAGCCAAAACCGGGGAGCTGTTTTTT; CDR3aa: CASSLDPPGTAKTGELFF
abundance: -; d_gene: -; j_gene: TRBJ1-2; v_gene: TRBV10-3; CDR3nt: TGTGCCATCAGTGAGTCAGGAACTGGCTACACCTTC; CDR3aa: CAISESGTGYTF
abundance: -; d_gene: -; j_gene: TRBJ2-3; v_gene: TRBV21-1; CDR3nt: TGTGCCAGCAGCAAAAATCTCCTCGGGACAGGCACAGATACGCAGTATTTT; CDR3aa: CASSKNLLGTGTDTQYF
abundance: -; d_gene: -; j_gene: TRBJ1-1; v_gene: TRBV11-2; CDR3nt: TGTGCCAGCAGCCCCAAGACAGAACGGAACACTGAAGCTTTCTTT; CDR3aa: CASSPKTERNTEAFF
abundance: once; d_gene: -; j_gene: TRBJ2-3; v_gene: TRBV12-5; CDR3nt: TGTGCTAGTGGTTTGGTAGGTGGCAGCACAGATACGCAGTATTTT; CDR3aa: CASGLVGGSTDTQYF
abundance: -; d_gene: -; j_gene: TRBJ1-2; v_gene: TRBV6-5; CDR3nt: TGTGCCAGCAGTGCATTTCAGGCAGGCGGCTACACCTTC; CDR3aa: CASSAFQAGGYTF
abundance: -; d_gene: -; j_gene: TRBJ2-1; v_gene: TRBV2; CDR3nt: TGTGCCAGCATCCCCAAGCTCGTCTCCTACAATGAGCAGTTCTTC; CDR3aa: CASIPKLVSYNEQFF
abundance: -; d_gene: -; j_gene: TRBJ2-3; v_gene: TRBV6-4; CDR3nt: TGTGCCAGCAGTGACGGGATCACAGATACGCAGTATTTT; CDR3aa: CASSDGITDTQYF